Following are 13 T cell receptor beta chains from one sample sequenced in a study of blood T cell repertoires in COVID-19. Assay used: immunoSEQ multiplex PCR; TCRdb lists only in-frame clones, some missing. The sample yields more than 300,000 clones, around 87% seen once. The source material was peripheral blood. The receptors were sampled from a woman in her twenties or thirties with COVID-19, enrolled during active disease.

This chain uses TRBV6-5 with TRBJ2-3; the D gene is possibly TRBD2 (6 bases). Between the trimmed V and J ends, which lost 6 bases and 8 bases, there was a span of 15 bases. CDR3 length: 13 residues. Germline lookup yields CDR1 MNHEY and CDR2 SVGAGI. This CDR3 is CASSEGRAGTQYF. The CDR3 coding sequence is TGTGCCAGCAGCGAGGGGCGAGCGGGTACGCAGTATTTT.

DNA of the CDR3: TGCGCCAGCAGCTCCGACGGACTGTATCAGCCCCAGCATTTT. It is translated as CASSSDGLYQPQHF. This sequence joins TRBV5-1 and TRBJ1-5; no definite D call. Germline lookup yields CDR1 SGHRS and CDR2 YFSETQ. The germline V and J ends were trimmed by 3 bases and 5 bases, with 12 bases remaining between them. CDR3 length equals 14 residues.

The rearrangement joins TRBV16 to TRBJ2-6; D gene ambiguous. The germline V and J ends were trimmed by 7 bases and 0 bases, with 16 bases remaining between them. Germline V lookup: CDR1 KGHSY, CDR2 FQNENV. The CDR3 runs to 17 residues. In DNA form, the CDR3 reads TGTGCCAGCACCTACAGCCTTATCCCCTCTGGGGCCAACGTCCTGACTTTC. Residues: CASTYSLIPSGANVLTF. Looking up the rest from reference TRBV16 and TRBJ2-6 gives the full variable domain: GEEVAQTPKHLVRGEGQKAKLYCAPIKGHSYVFWYQQVLKNEFKFLISFQNENVFDETGMPKERFSAKCLPNSPCSLEIQATKLEDSAVYFCASTYSLIPSGANVLTFGAGSRLTVL.

This clone has a handful of counts. The J gene is TRBJ2-1, the V gene TRBV9; weak D call: TRBD2 (6 bases). The ends were cut back, 4 bases at V and 4 bases at J, with 12 bases in the middle. The germline V gene encodes CDR1 SGDLS and CDR2 YYNGEE. This CDR3 has 14 amino acids. CDR3 protein: CASSLDGGYNEQFF. The CDR3 nucleotides read TGTGCCAGCAGCCTAGATGGGGGGTACAATGAGCAGTTCTTC. Full variable domain (rest looked up from reference TRBV9 and TRBJ2-1): DSGVTQTPKHLITATGQRVTLRCSPRSGDLSVYWYQQSLDQGLQFLIQYYNGEERAKGNILERFSAQQFPDLHSELNLSSLELGDSALYFCASSLDGGYNEQFFGPGTRLTVL.

CDR3 protein: CASSLGTSRLEQYF. In DNA, the CDR3 is TGTGCCAGCAGTCTTGGGACTAGCAGACTCGAGCAGTACTTC. The genes are TRBV11-2 and TRBJ2-7; 9 nucleotides match TRBD2. Germline V gives CDR1 SGHAT, CDR2 FQNNGV. With 6 bases clipped from V and 6 bases from J, the junction kept 9 bases outside the gene matches. CDR3 length: 14 residues. The entire variable domain, with the rest obtained from reference TRBV11-2 and TRBJ2-7, is as follows: EAGVAQSPRYKIIEKRQSVAFWCNPISGHATLYWYQQILGQGPKLLIQFQNNGVVDDSQLPKDRFSAERLKGVDSTLKIQPAKLEDSAVYLCASSLGTSRLEQYFGPGTRLTVT.

The chain recombines TRBV7-2 with TRBJ2-3, with 9 positions matching TRBD2. The CDR3 totals 16 residues. The V gene's germline CDR1 is SGHTA and CDR2 FQGNSA. The V gene end was trimmed by 5 bases and the J gene end by 4 bases; junction bases not matched to a gene: 10. The CDR3 protein is CASSPMGSGSADTQYF. CDR3 bases: TGTGCCAGCAGCCCTATGGGTAGCGGGAGTGCAGATACGCAGTATTTT.

This clone is a singleton in its sample. The CDR3 coding sequence is TGTGCCAGCACCGGGACTAGCGGGAGCGAGCAGTTCTTC. Residues: CASTGTSGSEQFF. The chain is built from TRBV6-5 and TRBJ2-1, with TRBD2 matching 14 bases. Losses at the gene ends were 7 bases for V and 10 bases for J; bases not matched to a gene: 3. CDR1 is MNHEY, CDR2 SVGAGI, per germline. This CDR3 comprises 13 residues.

This clone was observed once. The V gene is TRBV7-2, the J gene TRBJ2-5; 9 bases agree with TRBD1. The germline gives CDR1 SGHTA, CDR2 FQGNSA. V was pared by 3 bases and J by 4 bases, with 6 bases of the junction left unmatched. This CDR3 is built from 15 residues. This CDR3 reads CASSFGTGRGETQYF. CDR3 DNA sequence: TGTGCCAGCAGCTTCGGGACAGGGAGAGGAGAGACCCAGTACTTC.

V usage is TRBV2 and J usage is TRBJ2-3; 7 nucleotides line up with TRBD1. From germline, CDR1 is SNHLY and CDR2 FYNNEI. This CDR3 spans 16 amino acids. V lost 0 bases and J lost 4; bases outside the gene matches: 7. The CDR3 DNA sequence: TGTGCCAGCAGTGAAGCGCTTCGGCAGGGGGCAGATACGCAGTATTTT. Translating gives CASSEALRQGADTQYF.

The chain carries TRBV9 and TRBJ1-6; D is ambiguous. The CDR3 sequence is 16 residues long. CDR1 and CDR2 from the germline V gene are SGDLS and YYNGEE. V was cut by 4 bases and J by 0 bases, with 11 bases left in between. CDR3: CASSLRPSSYNSPLHF. The CDR3 DNA is TGTGCCAGCAGCCTCAGGCCGAGCTCCTATAATTCACCCCTCCACTTT. Full variable domain (rest looked up from reference TRBV9 and TRBJ1-6): DSGVTQTPKHLITATGQRVTLRCSPRSGDLSVYWYQQSLDQGLQFLIQYYNGEERAKGNILERFSAQQFPDLHSELNLSSLELGDSALYFCASSLRPSSYNSPLHFGNGTRLTVT.

The rearrangement joins TRBV7-9 to TRBJ2-1; D is uncertain. The CDR3 has 17 amino acids. V lost 5 bases, J lost 0 bases, and 17 bases lay in between. Germline V gene data show CDR1 as SEHNR and CDR2 as FQNEAQ (reference sequence). Here the CDR3 DNA reads TGTGCCAGCAGCGACGAAGCGTCTGTACCCTCCTACAATGAGCAGTTCTTC. Translation gives CASSDEASVPSYNEQFF.

The chain carries TRBV2 and TRBJ2-3; the D gene is possibly TRBD1 (5 bases). Trimming pared 4 bases from V and 1 base from J, leaving 9 bases between. CDR1 and CDR2 (germline): SNHLY, FYNNEI. The length of the CDR3 is 14 residues. The CDR3 nucleotides read TGTGCCAGCAGTGTCAGGGTAGGCACAGATACGCAGTATTTT. Protein sequence: CASSVRVGTDTQYF.

This clone was found a few times. The CDR3 DNA reads as TGTGCCAGCAGCTTAGTAAGGGCTAGCGGGTTGCACGAGCAGTACTTC. Protein: CASSLVRASGLHEQYF. The rearrangement links TRBV7-2 to TRBJ2-7, with 8 bases lining up with TRBD2. This CDR3 contains 16 residues. CDR1 and CDR2 from the germline V gene are SGHTA and FQGNSA. The V segment lost 1 base and the J segment 5 bases; nucleotides outside the gene matches: 10.